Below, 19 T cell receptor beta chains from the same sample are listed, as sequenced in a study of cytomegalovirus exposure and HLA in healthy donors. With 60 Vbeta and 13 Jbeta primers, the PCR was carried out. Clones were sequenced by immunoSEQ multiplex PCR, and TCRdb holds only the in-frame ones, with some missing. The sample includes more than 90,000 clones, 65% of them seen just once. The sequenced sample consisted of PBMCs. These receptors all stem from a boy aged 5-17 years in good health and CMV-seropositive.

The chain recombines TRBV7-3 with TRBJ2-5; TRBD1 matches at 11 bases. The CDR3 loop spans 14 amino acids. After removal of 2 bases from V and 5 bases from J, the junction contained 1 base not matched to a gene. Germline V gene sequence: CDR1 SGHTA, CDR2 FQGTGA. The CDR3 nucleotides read TGTGCCAGCAGCTTAGGGACAGGGGGTGAGACCCAGTACTTC. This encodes CASSLGTGGETQYF.

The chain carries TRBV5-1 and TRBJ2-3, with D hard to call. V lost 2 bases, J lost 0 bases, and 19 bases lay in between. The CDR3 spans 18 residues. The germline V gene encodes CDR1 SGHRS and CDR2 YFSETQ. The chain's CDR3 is CASSFGNSRQTSTDTQYF. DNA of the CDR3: TGCGCCAGCAGCTTTGGCAACTCGAGGCAGACGAGCACAGATACGCAGTATTTT.

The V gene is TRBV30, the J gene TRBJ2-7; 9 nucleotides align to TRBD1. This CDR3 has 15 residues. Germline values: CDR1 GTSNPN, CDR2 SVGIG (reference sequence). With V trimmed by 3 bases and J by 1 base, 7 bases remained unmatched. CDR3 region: CAWRGTGTGSYEQYF. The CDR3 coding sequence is TGTGCCTGGAGGGGCACCGGGACAGGGTCCTACGAGCAGTACTTC.

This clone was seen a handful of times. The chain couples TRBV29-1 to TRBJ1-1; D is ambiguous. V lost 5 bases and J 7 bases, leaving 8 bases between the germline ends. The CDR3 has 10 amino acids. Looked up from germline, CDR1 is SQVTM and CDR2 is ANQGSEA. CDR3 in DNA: TGCAGCGTTCTTTGGAGTGAAGCTTTCTTT. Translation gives CSVLWSEAFF.

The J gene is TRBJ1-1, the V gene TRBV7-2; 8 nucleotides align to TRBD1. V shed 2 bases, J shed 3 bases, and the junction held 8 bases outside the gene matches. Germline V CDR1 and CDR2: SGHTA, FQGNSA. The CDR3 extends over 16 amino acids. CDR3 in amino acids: CASSLIRTGLDTEAFF. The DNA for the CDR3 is TGTGCCAGCAGCTTAATACGGACAGGGTTAGACACTGAAGCTTTCTTT.

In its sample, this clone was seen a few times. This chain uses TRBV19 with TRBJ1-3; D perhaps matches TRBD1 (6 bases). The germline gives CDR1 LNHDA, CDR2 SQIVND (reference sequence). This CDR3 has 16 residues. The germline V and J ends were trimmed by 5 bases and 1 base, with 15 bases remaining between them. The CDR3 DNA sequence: TGTGCCAGTAGTCAAAGTTCGGACAGATCTGGAAACACCATATATTTT. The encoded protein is CASSQSSDRSGNTIYF.

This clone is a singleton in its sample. The CDR3 loop reads CASSSTTENTEAFF. The CDR3 DNA is TGTGCCAGCAGCTCGACTACAGAGAACACTGAAGCTTTCTTT. The chain carries TRBV7-3 and TRBJ1-1; no reliable D call. The CDR3 consists of 14 residues. Germline CDR1 and CDR2: SGHTA and FQGTGA. V was cut by 4 bases and J by 1 base, with 10 bases left in between. Combining the CDR3 with reference TRBV7-3 and TRBJ1-1 gives the whole variable domain GAGVSQTPSNKVTEKGKYVELRCDPISGHTALYWYRQSLGQGPEFLIYFQGTGAADDSGLPNDRFFAVRPEGSVSTLKIQRTERGDSAVYLCASSSTTENTEAFFGQGTRLTVV.

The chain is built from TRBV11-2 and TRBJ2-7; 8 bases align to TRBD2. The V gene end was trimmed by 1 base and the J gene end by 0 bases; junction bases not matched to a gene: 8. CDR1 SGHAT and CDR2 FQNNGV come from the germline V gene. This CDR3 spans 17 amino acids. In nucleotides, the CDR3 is TGTGCCAGCAGCTTAGTAACTAGCGGAAAGAGCTCCTACGAGCAGTACTTC. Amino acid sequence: CASSLVTSGKSSYEQYF.

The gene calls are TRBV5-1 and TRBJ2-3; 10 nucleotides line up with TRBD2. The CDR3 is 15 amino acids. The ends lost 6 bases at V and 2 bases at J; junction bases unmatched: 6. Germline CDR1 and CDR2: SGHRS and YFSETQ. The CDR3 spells CASTIAGGPTDTQYF. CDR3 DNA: TGCGCCAGCACCATAGCGGGAGGCCCCACAGATACGCAGTATTTT.

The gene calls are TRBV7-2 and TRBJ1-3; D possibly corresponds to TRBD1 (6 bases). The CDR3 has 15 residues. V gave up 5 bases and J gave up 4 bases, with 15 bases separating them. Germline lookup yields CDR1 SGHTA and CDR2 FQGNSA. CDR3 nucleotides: TGTGCCAGCAGCCCTAGGGGGGGCGACGGAAACACCATATATTTT. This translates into CASSPRGGDGNTIYF.

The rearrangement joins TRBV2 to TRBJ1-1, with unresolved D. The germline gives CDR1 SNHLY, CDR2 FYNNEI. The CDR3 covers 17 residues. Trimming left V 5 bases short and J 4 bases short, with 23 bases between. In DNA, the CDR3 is TGTGCCAGCAGTAGTGGTGGCACACCCAAGACGGGCACTGAAGCTTTCTTT. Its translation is CASSSGGTPKTGTEAFF.

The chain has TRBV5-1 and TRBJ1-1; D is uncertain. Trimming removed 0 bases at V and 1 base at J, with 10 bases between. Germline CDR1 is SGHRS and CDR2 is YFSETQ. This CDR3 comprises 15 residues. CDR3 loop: CASSLVRQENTEAFF. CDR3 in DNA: TGCGCCAGCAGCTTGGTCAGGCAGGAGAACACTGAAGCTTTCTTT. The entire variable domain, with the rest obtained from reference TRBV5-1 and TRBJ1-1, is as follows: KAGVTQTPRYLIKTRGQQVTLSCSPISGHRSVSWYQQTPGQGLQFLFEYFSETQRNKGNFPGRFSGRQFSNSRSEMNVSTLELGDSALYLCASSLVRQENTEAFFGQGTRLTVV.

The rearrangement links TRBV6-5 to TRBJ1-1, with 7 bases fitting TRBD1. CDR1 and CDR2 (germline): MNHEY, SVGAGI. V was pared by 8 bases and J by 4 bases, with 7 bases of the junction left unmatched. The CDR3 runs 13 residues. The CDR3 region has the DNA TGTGCCAGCCAACGGCGGGACAGCACTGAAGCTTTCTTT. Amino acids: CASQRRDSTEAFF.

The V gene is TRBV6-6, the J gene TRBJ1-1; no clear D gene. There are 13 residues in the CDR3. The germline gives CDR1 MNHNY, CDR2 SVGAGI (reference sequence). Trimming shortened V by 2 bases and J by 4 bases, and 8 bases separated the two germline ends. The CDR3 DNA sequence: TGTGCCAGCAGTTACGATTCTAGCACTGAAGCTTTCTTT. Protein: CASSYDSSTEAFF.

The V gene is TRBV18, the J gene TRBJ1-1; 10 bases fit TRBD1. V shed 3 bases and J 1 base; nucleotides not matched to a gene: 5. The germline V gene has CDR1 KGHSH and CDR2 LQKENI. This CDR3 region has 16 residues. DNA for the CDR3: TGTGCCAGCTCACCCCGGGACAGGGGACCGAACACTGAAGCTTTCTTT. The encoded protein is CASSPRDRGPNTEAFF.

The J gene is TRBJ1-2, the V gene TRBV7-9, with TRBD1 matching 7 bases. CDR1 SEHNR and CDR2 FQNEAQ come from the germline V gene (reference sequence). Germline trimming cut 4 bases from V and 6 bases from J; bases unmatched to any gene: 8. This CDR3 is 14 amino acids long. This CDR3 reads CASSSLQGINGYTF. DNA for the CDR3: TGTGCCAGCAGCTCTTTACAGGGGATTAATGGCTACACCTTC.

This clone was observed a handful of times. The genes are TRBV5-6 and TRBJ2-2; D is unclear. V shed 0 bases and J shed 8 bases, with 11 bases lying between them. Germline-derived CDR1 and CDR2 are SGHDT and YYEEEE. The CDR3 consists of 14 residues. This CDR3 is CASSLVPSRGELFF. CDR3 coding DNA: TGTGCCAGCAGCTTGGTTCCGTCTAGGGGGGAGCTGTTTTTT.

Here the CDR3 reads CASSQVPSGRGTGELFF. The CDR3 region has the DNA TGCGCCAGCAGCCAAGTCCCTAGCGGGAGAGGCACCGGGGAGCTGTTTTTT. V gene TRBV4-3 combines with J gene TRBJ2-2; TRBD2 matches at 10 bases. Trimming removed 1 base from V and 4 bases from J; junction bases left unmatched: 6. Germline lookup yields CDR1 LGHNA and CDR2 YSLEER. This CDR3 comprises 17 residues.

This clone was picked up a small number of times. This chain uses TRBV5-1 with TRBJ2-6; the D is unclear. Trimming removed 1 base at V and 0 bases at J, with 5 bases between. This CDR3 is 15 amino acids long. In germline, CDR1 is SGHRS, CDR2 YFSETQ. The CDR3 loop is CASSLRSSGANVLTF. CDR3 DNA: TGCGCCAGCAGCTTGCGGTCCTCTGGGGCCAACGTCCTGACTTTC.